Below, one T cell receptor beta chain is given with its context. The target antigen is unknown. This entry is derived from a study of cytomegalovirus exposure and HLA in healthy donors. Study-wide points: Per a later analysis, HLA-associated TCR beta chains showed more clonal expansion than other, equally common TCR beta chains.

Researchers ran the PCR with 60 Vbeta and 13 Jbeta primers. Here immunoSEQ multiplex PCR was the method, and the copy in TCRdb shows in-frame clones only, minus some. The sample contains 190,000 or so clones, 75% to 90% of which appear only once. J gave up 6 bases and V 6 bases, and 8 bases lay outside the gene matches. The V gene's germline CDR1 is MNHEY and CDR2 SVGAGI. This CDR3 is built from 15 residues. The TCR sequence derives from a man between 50 and 59 years old in good health and CMV-seronegative. The specimen sequenced was PBMCs. J is TRBJ1-6 and V is TRBV6-5; 7 bases fit TRBD1. The CDR3 spells CASSYGDRFNSPLHF. The DNA of the CDR3 is TGTGCCAGCAGCTACGGGGACAGATTTAATTCACCCCTCCACTTT.